These T cell receptor beta chains were read from a single sample in a study of T cell responses to AZD1222 COVID-19 vaccine. Clones were read by immunoSEQ multiplex PCR, and TCRdb kept only the in-frame ones, dropping some. The sample records about 130,000 clones, 90% to 95% being singletons. The sequencing here drew on peripheral blood, taken on day 0 of AZD1222 vaccination. Receptors were obtained from an adult in good health. Both conserved end residues are part of each CDR3. For some rows the clone size is stated as once, few or many, or as a class when expanded; others skip it.

j_call v_call clone_size cdr3_aa
TRBJ1-3 TRBV28 - CARDSGTGFRNTIYF
TRBJ2-1 TRBV24-1 - CATSDPLGGSYNEQFF
TRBJ2-1 TRBV6-1 - CASSELAGRNEQFF
TRBJ2-7 TRBV3-1/TRBV3-2 - CASSQGPESSYEQYF
TRBJ1-4 TRBV9 - CASSVVVGTNEKLFF
TRBJ2-2 TRBV19 - CASSIVGTGNTGELFF
TRBJ2-1 TRBV7-4 - CASSFRGRSSYNEQFF
TRBJ1-5 TRBV6-6 - CASRTGTGGNQPQHF
TRBJ2-6 TRBV19 - CASTTTRGLASGANVLTF
TRBJ2-7 TRBV5-4 - CASSPEGESGHEQYF
TRBJ2-1 TRBV10-1 - CASSGAGGSNEQFF
TRBJ2-2 TRBV7-3 once CASSLSGGLTGELFF
TRBJ2-1 TRBV5-4 few CASSLRSQGVEQFF
TRBJ1-1 TRBV6-5 - CASTTWRTEAFF
TRBJ2-1 TRBV7-2 - CASSLQGYVNNEQFF
TRBJ2-7 TRBV6-5 - CATSPLAGYEQYF
TRBJ1-6 TRBV18 - CASSPRFWDDNSPLHF
TRBJ2-7 TRBV3-1/TRBV3-2 - CASSLGPGYEQYF
TRBJ2-1 TRBV7-3 once CASSLTRASSYNEQFF
TRBJ1-1 TRBV19 few CATLTRGPEAFF
TRBJ2-7 TRBV4-1 few CASSPVAAPTYEQYF
TRBJ2-2 TRBV6-4 - CATQRAENTGELFF